The present T cell receptor beta chain was sequenced within a study of blood T cell repertoires in COVID-19. Turning to the study itself: From the United States, Italy and Spain came samples of acute and convalescent COVID-19. T cells, B-cell-depleted T cells, or PBMCs provided the cDNA or gDNA that served as material.

With V trimmed by 0 bases and J by 4 bases, 7 bases remained unmatched. Germline-derived CDR1 and CDR2 are MGHRA and YSYEKL. The CDR3 has 17 amino acids. Per the original data handling: Amplifying reference gene primers gave estimates of nucleated cell counts. Produced via immunoSEQ multiplex PCR; TCRdb's table is partial and in-frame only. From that table come the V and J calls and clone size; the DNA was used to work out D and trimming. The table includes just under 40,000 clones, around 79% detected once. Sample: peripheral blood. V gene TRBV4-1 combines with J gene TRBJ2-7, with 12 bases lining up with TRBD2. This clonotype originated in a man aged 65-85 years with acute or convalescent COVID-19. The CDR3 DNA sequence: TGCGCCAGCAGCCAAGATCTCAGGACTAGCGGGACATACGAGCAGTACTTC. Its protein is CASSQDLRTSGTYEQYF.